This paragraph reports one T cell receptor (beta chain). Its antigen remains unidentified. The data were taken from a study of CD8 T cells in ankylosing spondylitis. A single record per CDR3 protein comes from TCRdb applying MiXCR to the 5' RACE reads. The repertoire consists of under 450,000 distinct CDR3 sequences, with over 15% occurring once and the leading ten covering just over 1%. Whole-study findings and limits: One TCR beta motif, made up of roughly eight highly homologous variants, appeared characteristic of ankylosing spondylitis blood. Disease-linked clones, CD8+, were relatively rare in peripheral blood. Existing reports had already noted some motif variants in reactive arthritis synovial fluid and blood.

The specimen sequenced was blood, either unsorted or a sorted T cell fraction (not recorded which). This clonotype originated in a male donor with ankylosing spondylitis.

CDR3 in DNA: TGCGCCAGCAGCTGGACGACTAGCGAGGAAGATACGCAGTATTTT. Translation gives CASSWTTSEEDTQYF. The V and J genes are TRBV5-1 and TRBJ2-3; 8 positions agree with TRBD2. The CDR3 covers 15 residues. V shed 3 bases, J shed 5 bases, and the junction held 8 bases outside the gene matches. The germline gives CDR1 SGHRS, CDR2 YFSETQ.